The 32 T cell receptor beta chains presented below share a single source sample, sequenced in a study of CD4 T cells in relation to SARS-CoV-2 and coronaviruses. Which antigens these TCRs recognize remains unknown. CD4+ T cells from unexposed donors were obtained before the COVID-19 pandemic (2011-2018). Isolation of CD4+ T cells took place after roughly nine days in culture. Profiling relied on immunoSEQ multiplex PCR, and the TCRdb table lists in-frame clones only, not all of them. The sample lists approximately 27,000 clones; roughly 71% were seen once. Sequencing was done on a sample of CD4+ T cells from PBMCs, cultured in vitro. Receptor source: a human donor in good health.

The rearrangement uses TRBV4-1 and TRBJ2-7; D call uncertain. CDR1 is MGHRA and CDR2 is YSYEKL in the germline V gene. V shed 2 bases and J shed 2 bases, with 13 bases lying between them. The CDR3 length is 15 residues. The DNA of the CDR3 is TGCGCCAGCAGCCAACTAGGGTTACCGACCTACGAGCAGTACTTC. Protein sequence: CASSQLGLPTYEQYF.

DNA for the CDR3: TGTGCCAGTAGTACTAGCGGGAGAGGTGAGCAGTTCTTC. Amino acid sequence: CASSTSGRGEQFF. This rearrangement joins TRBV19 to TRBJ2-1, with 10 bases matching TRBD2. Unmatched junction bases numbered 3, after V lost 4 bases and J lost 9 bases. The CDR3 extends over 13 amino acids. The V gene's germline CDR1 is LNHDA and CDR2 SQIVND (reference sequence).

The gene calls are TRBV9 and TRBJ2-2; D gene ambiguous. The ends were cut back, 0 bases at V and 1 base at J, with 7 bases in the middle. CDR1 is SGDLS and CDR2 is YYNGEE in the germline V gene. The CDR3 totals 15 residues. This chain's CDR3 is CASSVGIQNTGELFF. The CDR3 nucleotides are TGTGCCAGCAGCGTAGGGATTCAGAACACCGGGGAGCTGTTTTTT.

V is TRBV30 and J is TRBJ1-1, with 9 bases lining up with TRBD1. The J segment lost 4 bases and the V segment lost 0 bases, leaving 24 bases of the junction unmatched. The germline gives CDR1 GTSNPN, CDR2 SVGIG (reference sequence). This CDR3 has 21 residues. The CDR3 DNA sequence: TGTGCCTGGAGTGTATTCCAGCCAAACCCGTCGGGACAGGGTAAGTCCACTGAAGCTTTCTTT. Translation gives CAWSVFQPNPSGQGKSTEAFF.

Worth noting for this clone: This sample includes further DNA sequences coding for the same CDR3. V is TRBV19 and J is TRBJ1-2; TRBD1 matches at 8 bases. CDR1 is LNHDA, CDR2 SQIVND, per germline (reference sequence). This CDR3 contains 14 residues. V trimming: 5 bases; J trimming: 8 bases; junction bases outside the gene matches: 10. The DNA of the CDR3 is TGTGCCAGTAGTGTATCGGACAGGGTGGGCGGCTACACCTTC. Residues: CASSVSDRVGGYTF.

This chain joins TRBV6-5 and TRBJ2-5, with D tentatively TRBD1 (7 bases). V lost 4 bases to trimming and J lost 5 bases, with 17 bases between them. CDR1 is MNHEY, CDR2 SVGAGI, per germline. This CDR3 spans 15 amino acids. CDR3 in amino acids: CASSSAGGGGETQYF. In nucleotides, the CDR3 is TGTGCCAGCAGTTCCGCAGGGGGTGGGGGGGAGACCCAGTACTTC.

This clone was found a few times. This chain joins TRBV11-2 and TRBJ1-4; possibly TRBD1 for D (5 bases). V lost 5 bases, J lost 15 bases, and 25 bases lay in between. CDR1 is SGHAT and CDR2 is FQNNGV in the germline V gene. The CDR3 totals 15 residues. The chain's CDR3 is CASSSISGTPRRVFF. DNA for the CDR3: TGTGCCAGCAGCAGCATATCCGGGACGCCCCGCCGCGTGTTTTTT.

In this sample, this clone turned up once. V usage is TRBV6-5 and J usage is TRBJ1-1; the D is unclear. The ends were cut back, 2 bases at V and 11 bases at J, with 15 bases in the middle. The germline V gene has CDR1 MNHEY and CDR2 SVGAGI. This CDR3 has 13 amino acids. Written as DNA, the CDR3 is TGTGCCAGCAGTTACGCTGGGTCCAAAAGGGCTTTCTTT. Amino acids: CASSYAGSKRAFF.

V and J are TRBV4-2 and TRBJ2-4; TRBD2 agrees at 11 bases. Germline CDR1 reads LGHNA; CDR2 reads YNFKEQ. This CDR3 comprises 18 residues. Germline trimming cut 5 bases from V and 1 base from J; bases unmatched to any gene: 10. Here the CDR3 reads CASSRALAGDRAKNIQYF. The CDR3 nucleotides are TGTGCCAGCAGCAGGGCACTAGCGGGAGATCGGGCCAAAAACATTCAGTACTTC.

CDR3 amino acids: CASSRPPWGLEETQYF. CDR3 bases: TGTGCCAGCAGCCGACCGCCGTGGGGGCTAGAAGAGACCCAGTACTTC. The chain recombines TRBV3-1 (or the pseudogene TRBV3-2) with TRBJ2-5, with D maybe TRBD1 (6 bases). V was cut by 4 bases and J by 3 bases, with 18 bases left in between. Germline V CDR1 and CDR2: LGHDT, YNNKEL (reference sequence). The CDR3 spans 16 residues.

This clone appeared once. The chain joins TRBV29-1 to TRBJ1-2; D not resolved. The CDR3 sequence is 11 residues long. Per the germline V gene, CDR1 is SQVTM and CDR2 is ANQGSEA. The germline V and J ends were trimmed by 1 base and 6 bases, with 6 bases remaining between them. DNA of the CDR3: TGCAGCGTTGAAGCCGTTGATGGCTACACCTTC. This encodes CSVEAVDGYTF.

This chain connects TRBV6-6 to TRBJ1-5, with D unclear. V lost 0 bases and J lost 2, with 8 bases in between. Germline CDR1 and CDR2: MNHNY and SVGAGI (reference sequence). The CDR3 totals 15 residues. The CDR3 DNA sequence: TGTGCCAGCAGTTACTCGATCACAGGCAATCAGCCCCAGCATTTT. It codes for CASSYSITGNQPQHF.

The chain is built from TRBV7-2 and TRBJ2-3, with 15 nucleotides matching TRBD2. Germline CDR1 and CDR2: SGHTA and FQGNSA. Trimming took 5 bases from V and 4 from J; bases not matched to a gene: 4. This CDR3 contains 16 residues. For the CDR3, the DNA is TGTGCCAGCAGCCTCCGGACTAGCGGGAGGGCAGATACGCAGTATTTT. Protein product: CASSLRTSGRADTQYF.

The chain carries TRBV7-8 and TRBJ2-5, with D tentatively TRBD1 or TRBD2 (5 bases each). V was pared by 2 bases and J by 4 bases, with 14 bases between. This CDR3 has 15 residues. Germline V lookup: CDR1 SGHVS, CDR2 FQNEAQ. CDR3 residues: CASSLQRGWGETQYF. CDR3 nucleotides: TGTGCCAGCAGCTTACAACGGGGCTGGGGAGAGACCCAGTACTTC.

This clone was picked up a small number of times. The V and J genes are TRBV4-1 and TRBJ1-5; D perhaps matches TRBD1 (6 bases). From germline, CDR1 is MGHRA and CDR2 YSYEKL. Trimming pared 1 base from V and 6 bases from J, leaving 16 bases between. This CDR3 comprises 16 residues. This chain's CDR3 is CASSQVTGPSGQPQHF. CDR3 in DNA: TGCGCCAGCAGCCAAGTAACAGGGCCCAGCGGTCAGCCCCAGCATTTT.

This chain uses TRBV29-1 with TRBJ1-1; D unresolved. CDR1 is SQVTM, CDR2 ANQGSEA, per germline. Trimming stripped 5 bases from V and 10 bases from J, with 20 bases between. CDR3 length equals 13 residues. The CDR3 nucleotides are TGCAGCGTTACCGACGGCCCCTCTAGCGGAGCTTTCTTT. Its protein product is CSVTDGPSSGAFF.

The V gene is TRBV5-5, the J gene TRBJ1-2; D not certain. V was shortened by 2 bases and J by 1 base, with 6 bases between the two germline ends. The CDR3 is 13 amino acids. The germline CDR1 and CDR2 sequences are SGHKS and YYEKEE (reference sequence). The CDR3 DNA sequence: TGTGCCAGCAGCTTATGGGGTAACTATGGCTACACCTTC. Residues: CASSLWGNYGYTF. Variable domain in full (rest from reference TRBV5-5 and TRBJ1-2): DAGVTQSPTHLIKTRGQQVTLRCSPISGHKSVSWYQQVLGQGPQFIFQYYEKEERGRGNFPDRFSARQFPNYSSELNVNALLLGDSALYLCASSLWGNYGYTFGSGTRLTVV.

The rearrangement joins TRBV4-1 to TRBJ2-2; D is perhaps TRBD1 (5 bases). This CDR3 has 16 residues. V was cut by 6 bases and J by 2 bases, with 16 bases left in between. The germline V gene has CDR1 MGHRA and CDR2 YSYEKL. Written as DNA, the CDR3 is TGCGCCAGCAGACACCTTTACAGGAGCAACACCGGGGAGCTGTTTTTT. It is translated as CASRHLYRSNTGELFF.

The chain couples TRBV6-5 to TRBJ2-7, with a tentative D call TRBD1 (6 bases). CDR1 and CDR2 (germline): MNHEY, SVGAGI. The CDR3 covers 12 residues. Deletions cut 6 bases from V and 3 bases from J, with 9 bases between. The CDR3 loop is CASRSGDYEQYF. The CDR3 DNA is TGTGCCAGCAGGTCAGGGGACTACGAGCAGTACTTC.

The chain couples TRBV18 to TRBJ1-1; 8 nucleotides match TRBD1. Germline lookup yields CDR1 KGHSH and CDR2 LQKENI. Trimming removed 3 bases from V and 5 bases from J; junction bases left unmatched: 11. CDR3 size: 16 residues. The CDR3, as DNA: TGTGCCAGCTCACCGGCACGGACAGGGAAAAGGACTGAAGCTTTCTTT. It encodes CASSPARTGKRTEAFF.

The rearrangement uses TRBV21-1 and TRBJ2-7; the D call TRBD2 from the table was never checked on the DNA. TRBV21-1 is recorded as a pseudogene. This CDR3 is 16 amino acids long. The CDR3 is CASSKVATSGNYEQYF. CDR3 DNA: TGTGCCAGCAGCAAAGTAGCGACTAGCGGGAACTACGAGCAGTACTTC.

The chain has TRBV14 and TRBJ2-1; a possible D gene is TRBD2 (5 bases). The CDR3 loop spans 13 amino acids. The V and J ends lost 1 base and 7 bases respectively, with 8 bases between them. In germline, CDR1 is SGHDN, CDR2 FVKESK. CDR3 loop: CASSQVGGNEQFF. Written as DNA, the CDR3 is TGTGCCAGCAGCCAAGTCGGCGGGAATGAGCAGTTCTTC.

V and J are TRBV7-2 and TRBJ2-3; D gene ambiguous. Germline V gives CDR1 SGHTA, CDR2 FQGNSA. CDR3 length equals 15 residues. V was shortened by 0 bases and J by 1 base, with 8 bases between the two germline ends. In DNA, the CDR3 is TGTGCCAGCAGCTTAGCGGTGTTGGGCACAGATACGCAGTATTTT. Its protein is CASSLAVLGTDTQYF.

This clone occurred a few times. The CDR3 spells CASTSRSSYEQYF. The DNA of the CDR3 is TGCGCCAGCACCTCGAGGAGCTCCTACGAGCAGTACTTC. This rearrangement joins TRBV5-1 to TRBJ2-7, with D hard to call. The germline CDR1 and CDR2 sequences are SGHRS and YFSETQ. The CDR3 is 13 residues long. Trimming took 6 bases from V and 0 from J, leaving 10 bases between them.

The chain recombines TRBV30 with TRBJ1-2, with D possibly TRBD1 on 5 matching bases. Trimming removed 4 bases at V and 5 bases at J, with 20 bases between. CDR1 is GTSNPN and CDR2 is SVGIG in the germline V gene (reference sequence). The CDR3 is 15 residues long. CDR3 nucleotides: TGTGCCTGGACCTTTCAGGGCCCGGGCGTATATGGCTACACCTTC. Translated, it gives CAWTFQGPGVYGYTF.

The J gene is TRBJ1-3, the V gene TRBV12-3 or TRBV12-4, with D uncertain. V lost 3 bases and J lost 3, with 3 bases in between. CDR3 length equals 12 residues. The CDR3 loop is CASSLLGNTIYF. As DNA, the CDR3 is TGTGCCAGCAGTTTGCTTGGAAACACCATATATTTT.

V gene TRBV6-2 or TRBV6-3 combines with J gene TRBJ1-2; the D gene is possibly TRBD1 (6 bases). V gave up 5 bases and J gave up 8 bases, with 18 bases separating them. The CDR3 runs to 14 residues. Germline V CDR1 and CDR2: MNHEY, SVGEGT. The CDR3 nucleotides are TGTGCCAGCAGTACAGAGGCCGGGACACAGGGCTACACCTTC. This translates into CASSTEAGTQGYTF.

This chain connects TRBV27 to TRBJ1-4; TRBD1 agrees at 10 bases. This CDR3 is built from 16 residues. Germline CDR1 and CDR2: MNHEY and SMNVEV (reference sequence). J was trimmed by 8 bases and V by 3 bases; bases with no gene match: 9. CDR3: CASSFSRTGGLEKLFF. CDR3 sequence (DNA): TGTGCCAGCAGTTTCTCTCGGACAGGGGGACTCGAAAAACTGTTTTTT.

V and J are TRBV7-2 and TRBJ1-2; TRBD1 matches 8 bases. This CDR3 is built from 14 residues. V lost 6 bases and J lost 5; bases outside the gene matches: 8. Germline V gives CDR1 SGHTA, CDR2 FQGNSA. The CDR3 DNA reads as TGTGCCAGCAGATACCGGACAGGGAGTTATGGCTACACCTTC. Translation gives CASRYRTGSYGYTF.

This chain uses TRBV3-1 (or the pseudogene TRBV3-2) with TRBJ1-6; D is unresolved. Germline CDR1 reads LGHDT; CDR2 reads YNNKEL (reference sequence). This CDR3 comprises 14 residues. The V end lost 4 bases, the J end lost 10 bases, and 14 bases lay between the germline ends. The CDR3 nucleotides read TGTGCCAGCAGCCCCGGGCCGGAGGAGTCACCCCTCCACTTT. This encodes CASSPGPEESPLHF.

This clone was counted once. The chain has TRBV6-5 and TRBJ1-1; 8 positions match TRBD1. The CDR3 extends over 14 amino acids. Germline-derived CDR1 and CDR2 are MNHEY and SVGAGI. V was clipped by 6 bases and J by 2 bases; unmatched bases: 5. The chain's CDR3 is CASSFGQGNTEAFF. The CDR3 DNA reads TGTGCCAGCAGCTTTGGACAGGGCAACACTGAAGCTTTCTTT.

The CDR3: CASSLGLGPYTYGYTF. The CDR3 DNA follows: TGCGCCAGCAGCTTGGGGCTAGGTCCATACACCTATGGCTACACCTTC. The chain uses TRBV5-1 and TRBJ1-2; D unclear. Germline V lookup: CDR1 SGHRS, CDR2 YFSETQ. V lost 0 bases to trimming and J lost 4 bases, with 16 bases between them. CDR3 length equals 16 residues.